This T cell receptor (beta chain) was profiled in a study of human T cells and chemical hapten exposure. Study information: Largely, small differences in pooled library volume made per-sample TCR yields vary.

General study results and limits: Expanded TCRs were compared with controls, and the expanded TCRs formed significantly more large CDR3 similarity clusters.

The CDR3 is 14 amino acids. CDR1 and CDR2 from the germline V gene are SEHNR and FQNEAQ (reference sequence). Trimming shortened V by 5 bases and J by 3 bases, and 13 bases separated the two germline ends. This clonotype was seen ten or more times. Its antigen remains unknown. In the authors' workflow: Sample-level TCR yields exhibited a median of approximately 89,000, with a range of roughly 20,000 to 700,000. TCRdb re-derived calls from the RACE reads in MiXCR, one entry per CDR3 protein. The V and J calls reflect TCRdb's pipeline rather than the authors' work. The sample lists about 99,000 distinct CDR3 sequences, over 10% occurring once. Time point: patch test 1, 2 weeks after DPC sensitization. Treatment given: therapeutic diphenylcyclopropenone sensitization with weekly scalp DPC.

The source of this sequence is a woman aged 40-49 years with alopecia areata. Some clones in this sample may be carry-over from other donors' samples. This rearrangement joins TRBV7-9 to TRBJ1-2; D might be TRBD1 (5 bases). The source was whole blood, collected in connection with sensitization to the hapten diphenylcyclopropenone (DPC). The chain's CDR3 is CASSPGTEDYGYTF. CDR3 DNA sequence: TGTGCCAGCAGCCCGGGGACGGAGGACTATGGCTACACCTTC.